This T cell receptor beta chain was recovered during a study of cytomegalovirus exposure and HLA in healthy donors. Overall study results and limits: Later work associated 16,951 TCR beta sequences with HLA alleles at 0.05 false discovery rate. TCR beta chain V- and J-gene trimming was linked, in a later analysis, to a missense variant in DCLRE1C.

Worth noting for this clone: What it recognizes is unknown.

60 Vbeta and 13 Jbeta primers were used in PCR. Libraries were prepared by immunoSEQ multiplex PCR; TCRdb keeps only in-frame clonotypes and omits some of them. The data show 170,000 or so clones, more than 60% seen once. V trimming: 0 bases; J trimming: 8 bases; junction bases outside the gene matches: 12. The CDR3 contains 17 residues. Germline V gene data show CDR1 as MDHEN and CDR2 as SYDVKM. The sequence derives from a woman aged 55 to 70 in good health and CMV-seropositive. The chain employs TRBV28 and TRBJ2-1; 8 bases are a match to TRBD2. Sequencing was done on a sample of PBMCs. In nucleotides, the CDR3 is TGTGCCAGCAGTTTATGGCCAGCGGGAGTAGTAGGCGATGAGCAGTTCTTC. This codes for CASSLWPAGVVGDEQFF.